These 13 T cell receptor beta chains came from one sample sequenced in a study of post-analysis software for immune sequencing data. Study-wide results and caveats: Several TRBV segments (TRBV5-6, TRBV5-1 and TRBV20-1 among them) occurred more frequently in patients than in controls.

Their antigens are not known. Unique molecular identifiers were present in the TCR beta cDNA libraries. One entry per CDR3 protein results from TCRdb running MiXCR on the PCR reads. The data hold more than 500,000 distinct CDR3 sequences, with 34% observed a single time. Sequenced sample: blood. Source of these receptors: a girl under 18 with multiple sclerosis.

A note on this clonotype: Germline and junction disagree at one end, which may indicate a read error. This chain uses TRBV12-3 or TRBV12-4 with TRBJ2-3; a possible D gene is TRBD1 (6 bases). CDR3 length: 13 residues. CDR3 in amino acids: CASQQGEADTRYF. CDR3 coding DNA: TGTGCCAGCCAACAGGGAGAGGCAGATACGCGGTATTTT.

The chain is built from TRBV5-1 and TRBJ1-1; TRBD1 aligns across 7 bases. The CDR3 consists of 14 residues. In germline, CDR1 is SGHRS, CDR2 YFSETQ. Germline trimming cut 7 bases from V and 1 base from J; bases unmatched to any gene: 7. CDR3 sequence: CASAGQMGNTEAFF. The DNA for the CDR3 is TGCGCCAGCGCGGGACAGATGGGGAACACTGAAGCTTTCTTT.

A few counts support this clonotype. This chain links TRBV7-8 with TRBJ1-2, with 7 bases matching TRBD1. Losses at the gene ends were 5 bases for V and 7 bases for J; bases not matched to a gene: 13. Per the germline V gene, CDR1 is SGHVS and CDR2 is FQNEAQ. This CDR3 is built from 15 residues. The CDR3 DNA is TGTGCCAGCAGCCACCTGCTGACAGGGCTTGGTGGCTACACCTTC. This gives the protein CASSHLLTGLGGYTF.

The gene calls are TRBV19 and TRBJ1-1; possible D gene TRBD1, 5 bases. Germline values: CDR1 LNHDA, CDR2 SQIVND (reference sequence). The CDR3 covers 13 residues. Trimming took off 3 bases at V and 6 bases at J, with 11 bases between the two ends. The CDR3, as DNA: TGTGCCAGTAGTATGCAGCTGGGGGCTGAAGCTTTCTTT. It is translated as CASSMQLGAEAFF.

Only a few counts were recorded for this clonotype. The V and J genes are TRBV7-8 and TRBJ2-4; D ambiguous. This CDR3 comprises 16 residues. V was cut by 3 bases and J by 0 bases, with 12 bases left in between. The germline gives CDR1 SGHVS, CDR2 FQNEAQ. This chain's CDR3 is CASSFSTAIAKNIQYF. In DNA form, the CDR3 reads TGTGCCAGCAGCTTCTCCACAGCGATAGCCAAAAACATTCAGTACTTC.

This chain connects TRBV4-2 to TRBJ2-3; the match to TRBD2 covers 9 bases. Trimming removed 0 bases from V and 4 bases from J; junction bases left unmatched: 5. This CDR3 has 16 residues. CDR1 is LGHNA, CDR2 YNFKEQ, per germline. The CDR3 protein is CASSQERTSAADTQYF. CDR3 DNA sequence: TGTGCCAGCAGCCAAGAAAGGACTAGCGCTGCAGATACGCAGTATTTT.

The J gene is TRBJ2-5, the V gene TRBV29-1; 11 nucleotides agree with TRBD2. Germline V CDR1 and CDR2: SQVTM, ANQGSEA. CDR3 length: 16 residues. Germline trimming cut 1 base from V and 3 bases from J; bases unmatched to any gene: 7. The CDR3 DNA reads as TGCAGCGTTGAAGCGACCGGGACTAGCGGCAAAGAGACCCAGTACTTC. Protein: CSVEATGTSGKETQYF. The full variable domain, its missing parts supplied by reference TRBV29-1 and TRBJ2-5, is SAVISQKPSRDICQRGTSLTIQCQVDSQVTMMFWYRQQPGQSLTLIATANQGSEATYESGFVIDKFPISRPNLTFSTLTVSNMSPEDSSIYLCSVEATGTSGKETQYFGPGTRLLVL.

Points on this clonotype: A much larger clone sits a single nucleotide away, making a read error possible. J is TRBJ2-3 and V is TRBV20-1; 7 positions agree with TRBD1. Germline V gives CDR1 DFQATT, CDR2 SNEGSKA (reference sequence). There are 13 residues in the CDR3. The V and J ends lost 1 base and 5 bases, in that order; junction bases with no gene match: 3. The CDR3 sequence is CSARGQGIDTQYF. CDR3 DNA: TGCAGTGCTAGAGGACAGGGCATAGATACGCAGTATTTT.

This clonotype has a handful of counts. This chain connects TRBV2 to TRBJ1-2; D perhaps matches TRBD1 (6 bases). This CDR3 has 17 amino acids. The germline CDR1 and CDR2 sequences are SNHLY and FYNNEI. Trimming removed 7 bases at V and 6 bases at J, with 27 bases between. This chain's CDR3 is CASMGSFPRGQINGYTF. CDR3 bases: TGTGCCAGCATGGGATCGTTTCCAAGAGGACAGATAAATGGCTACACCTTC.

This clonotype was seen repeatedly, ten times or more. The V gene is TRBV12-3 or TRBV12-4, the J gene TRBJ2-1, with a possible D match to TRBD2 (6 bases). Trimming left V 5 bases short and J 4 bases short, with 12 bases between. The CDR3 has 14 amino acids. CDR3 amino acids: CASSSGRGYNEQFF. The CDR3 nucleotides are TGTGCCAGCAGTAGCGGGCGAGGGTACAATGAGCAGTTCTTC.

This clonotype was observed a handful of times. The chain uses TRBV21-1 and TRBJ1-5; the listed D gene, TRBD1, was not tested against the DNA. TRBV21-1 is a known pseudogene. This CDR3 is built from 16 residues. The CDR3: CASSKKGDSRYQPQHF. The CDR3 DNA is TGTGCCAGCAGCAAAAAAGGCGACAGCCGCTATCAGCCCCAGCATTTT.

This clonotype showed up just a few times. A much larger clone lies a single base off, so this may be a read error. V usage is TRBV6-5 and J usage is TRBJ2-5; 13 bases map to TRBD2. The CDR3 covers 17 residues. The germline CDR1 and CDR2 sequences are MNHEY and SVGAGI. The CDR3 DNA reads as TGTGCCAGCAGTTCCGGACTAGCGGGGGCCTACCAAGAGACCCGGTACTTC. This gives the protein CASSSGLAGAYQETRYF.

The chain links TRBV7-9 to TRBJ2-1; D is possibly TRBD1 (6 bases). V was cut by 5 bases and J by 4 bases, with 24 bases left in between. The CDR3 consists of 18 residues. Germline lookup yields CDR1 SEHNR and CDR2 FQNEAQ (reference sequence). The CDR3: CASSDSSNRVEGYNEQFF. The CDR3 nucleotides are TGTGCCAGCAGCGACAGTTCCAACAGGGTAGAGGGGTACAATGAGCAGTTCTTC.